This T cell receptor beta chain comes out of a study of blood T cell repertoires in COVID-19. Study summary: Sites in the United States, Italy and Spain provided acute and convalescent COVID-19 samples. PBMCs, B-cell-depleted T cells, or T cells were the source of the cDNA or gDNA that made up the material.

Source study methods: Researchers report that nucleated cell counts were estimated from reference gene primer amplification. Sequenced by immunoSEQ multiplex PCR; TCRdb stores in-frame clones only, minus some. V, J and clone size are those of that table, while D and trimming were read from the DNA. In the table there are fewer than 200,000 clones, about 85% of which are singletons. CDR3 length: 13 residues. CDR1 is SGHTA, CDR2 FQGNSA, per germline. Germline trimming cut 6 bases from V and 5 bases from J; bases unmatched to any gene: 5. The receptor was isolated from a man aged 60-69 years who had recovered from COVID-19. Sequencing used peripheral blood. The chain joins TRBV7-2 to TRBJ2-5, with 8 nucleotides matching TRBD2. CDR3 sequence: CASRTGGGETQYF. CDR3 sequence (DNA): TGTGCCAGCAGGACGGGGGGGGGTGAGACCCAGTACTTC.